The 15 T cell receptor beta chains listed next were all sequenced from one sample in a study of shared clonotypes between healthy human individuals. Sequencing was performed with immunoSEQ multiplex PCR; in TCRdb, only in-frame clones are kept and a portion is missing. The sample lists 2 million to 3 million clones; 93% were seen once. Sequencing was performed on naive CD4+ T cells from PBMCs. The subset: CD45RA+ positively selected. These receptors all come from a man aged 18 to 29 in good health. Some clones in this sample may be carry-over from other donors' samples.

The V call is TRBV6-1, the J call TRBJ2-7; D is uncertain. The CDR3 has 15 amino acids. Germline-derived CDR1 and CDR2 are MNHNS and SASEGT. Trimming cost V 2 bases and J 2 bases, with 13 bases left between them. The CDR3 region is CASSEQPGRAYEQYF. In nucleotides, the CDR3 is TGTGCCAGCAGTGAACAGCCGGGTAGGGCCTACGAGCAGTACTTC.

The rearrangement joins TRBV7-3 to TRBJ2-2; D is possibly TRBD2 (5 bases). This CDR3 spans 16 amino acids. The germline V and J ends were trimmed by 4 bases and 8 bases, with 20 bases remaining between them. CDR1 SGHTA and CDR2 FQGTGA come from the germline V gene. The CDR3 sequence is CASSSAEGIATGELFF. CDR3 coding DNA: TGTGCCAGCAGCTCCGCAGAGGGTATTGCGACAGGGGAGCTGTTTTTT.

The count of this clone is one. The chain is built from TRBV11-3 and TRBJ2-7; no firm D call. The V gene's germline CDR1 is SGHNT and CDR2 YENEEA. With 1 base removed from V and 2 bases from J, the gap between germline ends came to 6 bases. The length of the CDR3 is 13 residues. Written as DNA, the CDR3 is TGTGCCAGCAGCTTAGGCATCGCCTACGAGCAGTACTTC. Amino acids: CASSLGIAYEQYF.

The chain has TRBV27 and TRBJ2-7, with 7 bases aligning to TRBD1. CDR1 and CDR2 (germline): MNHEY, SMNVEV (reference sequence). The CDR3 has 15 amino acids. V lost 4 bases and J lost 2; bases outside the gene matches: 8. The CDR3 nucleotides read TGTGCCAGCAGTTCCCCCCGACAGGGCCCCTACGAGCAGTACTTC. It codes for CASSSPRQGPYEQYF.

The genes are TRBV5-1 and TRBJ2-1; D possibly matches TRBD1 or TRBD2 (5 bases each). The CDR3 has 15 amino acids. Trimming pared 0 bases from V and 2 bases from J, leaving 9 bases between. Germline lookup yields CDR1 SGHRS and CDR2 YFSETQ. This CDR3 reads CASSLAEGTYNEQFF. The CDR3 nucleotides are TGCGCCAGCAGCTTGGCCGAGGGGACCTACAATGAGCAGTTCTTC.

The chain carries TRBV7-6 and TRBJ1-3; D remains unclear. Trimming left V 4 bases short and J 5 bases short, with 9 bases between. From germline, CDR1 is SGHVS and CDR2 FNYEAQ. The CDR3 length is 13 residues. CDR3 protein: CASSSNKRNTIYF. For the CDR3, the DNA is TGTGCCAGCAGCTCAAATAAGAGAAACACCATATATTTT.

V and J are TRBV7-8 and TRBJ1-1; perhaps TRBD1 as D (5 bases). V was pared by 2 bases and J by 4 bases, with 11 bases between. The CDR3 loop spans 14 amino acids. Germline-derived CDR1 and CDR2 are SGHVS and FQNEAQ. The DNA of the CDR3 is TGTGCCAGCAGCTTAATTCTTAGGGGCACTGAAGCTTTCTTT. As protein: CASSLILRGTEAFF.

For this clone: This may arise from a read error, as a much more abundant clone is one base away. This chain uses TRBV6-4 with TRBJ2-5; D gene unclear. Germline CDR1 is MRHNA and CDR2 is SNTAGT. This CDR3 is built from 10 residues. V was clipped by 7 bases and J by 1 base, with 1 base between them. The CDR3 nucleotides are TGTGCCAGCACCCAAGAGACCCAGTACTTC. It yields the protein CASTQETQYF.

The chain links TRBV7-2 to TRBJ2-7; 10 bases match TRBD2. V lost 3 bases to trimming and J lost 4 bases; unmatched junction nucleotides: 6. The CDR3 has 15 amino acids. Germline V gene data show CDR1 as SGHTA and CDR2 as FQGNSA. CDR3 in DNA: TGTGCCAGCAGCTTCGGACTAGCGGAACTGTACGAGCAGTACTTC. Its protein product is CASSFGLAELYEQYF.

The chain combines TRBV28 with TRBJ1-1, with 9 nucleotides matching TRBD1. The germline CDR1 and CDR2 sequences are MDHEN and SYDVKM. This CDR3 comprises 16 residues. V trimming: 5 bases; J trimming: 1 base; junction bases outside the gene matches: 8. Here the CDR3 reads CASSRPGTGSNTEAFF. As DNA, the CDR3 is TGTGCCAGCAGTCGTCCCGGGACAGGGTCGAACACTGAAGCTTTCTTT.

The rearrangement links TRBV5-6 to TRBJ2-7; TRBD2 matches at 7 bases. CDR1 is SGHDT, CDR2 YYEEEE, per germline. Trimming removed 2 bases from V and 0 bases from J; junction bases left unmatched: 2. The CDR3 is 14 amino acids. CDR3 residues: CASSFRDYSYEQYF. DNA of the CDR3: TGTGCCAGCAGCTTCCGGGACTACTCCTACGAGCAGTACTTC.

This clone was picked up one time. CDR3 loop: CASSLLGVRNTEAFF. DNA of the CDR3: TGTGCCAGCAGCTTGTTGGGGGTACGGAACACTGAAGCTTTCTTT. The gene calls are TRBV11-1 and TRBJ1-1; possibly TRBD1 for D (5 bases). The CDR3 is made up of 15 amino acids. The germline V gene has CDR1 SGHAT and CDR2 FQDESV (reference sequence). The V gene lost 3 bases and the J gene lost 1 base, with 12 bases spanning the gap.

In this sample, this clone turned up once. The chain joins TRBV28 to TRBJ2-3; 9 nucleotides match TRBD1. Trimming at V came to 3 bases and at J to 10 bases, leaving 2 bases not matched to a gene. Germline assignment: CDR1 MDHEN and CDR2 SYDVKM. The CDR3 has 12 amino acids. The CDR3 nucleotides read TGTGCCAGCAGTTTGGGACAGGGACCGCAGTATTTT. Its translation is CASSLGQGPQYF.

The chain recombines TRBV29-1 with TRBJ2-2; TRBD1 might be the D (6 bases). The CDR3 consists of 15 residues. The germline gives CDR1 SQVTM, CDR2 ANQGSEA. Between the trimmed V and J ends, which lost 6 bases and 0 bases, there was a span of 14 bases. The CDR3 protein is CSVDPGTTNTGELFF. The CDR3 DNA is TGCAGCGTCGACCCCGGGACAACGAACACCGGGGAGCTGTTTTTT.

The V call is TRBV5-1, the J call TRBJ2-3, with 13 bases identical to TRBD2. Germline V gene data show CDR1 as SGHRS and CDR2 as YFSETQ. This CDR3 is built from 16 residues. The V gene end was trimmed by 4 bases and the J gene end by 5 bases; junction bases not matched to a gene: 7. This CDR3 reads CASSPGLAGLVDTQYF. In DNA form, the CDR3 reads TGCGCCAGCAGCCCGGGACTAGCGGGATTAGTAGATACGCAGTATTTT.